A single sample gave rise to the 16 T cell receptor beta chains below, sequenced in a study of cytomegalovirus exposure and HLA in healthy donors. Use of 60 Vbeta and 13 Jbeta primers characterized the PCR. Profiled with immunoSEQ multiplex PCR; TCRdb holds only in-frame clones, not every one. The sample features more than 40,000 clones, with under 3% in its top ten. Sequences were obtained from PBMCs. These receptor sequences come from a female donor in good health and CMV-seronegative.

This sequence joins TRBV30 and TRBJ1-5; 8 bases agree with TRBD1. The ends lost 2 bases at V and 6 bases at J; junction bases unmatched: 6. Per the germline V gene, CDR1 is GTSNPN and CDR2 is SVGIG (reference sequence). This CDR3 is 14 amino acids long. The CDR3 here is CAWSPTGGVQPQHF. The CDR3 DNA sequence: TGTGCCTGGAGTCCCACAGGGGGAGTTCAGCCCCAGCATTTT.

The genes are TRBV4-3 and TRBJ2-7; TRBD2 matches 14 bases. Germline CDR1 LGHNA, CDR2 YSLEER. V lost 4 bases to trimming and J lost 7 bases; unmatched junction nucleotides: 6. The length of the CDR3 is 15 residues. The CDR3 coding sequence is TGCGCCAGCAGCCCCAGACTAGCGGGGGGGGGAGAGCAGTACTTC. Translated: CASSPRLAGGGEQYF.

The rearrangement links TRBV15 to TRBJ2-3, with 9 bases that match TRBD1. CDR3 length equals 18 residues. The V and J ends lost 0 bases and 2 bases, in that order; junction bases with no gene match: 9. Per the germline V gene, CDR1 is LNHNV and CDR2 is YYDKDF (reference sequence). CDR3 DNA sequence: TGTGCCACCAGCAGAGATCTGCCTGGGGACAGGGACACAGATACGCAGTATTTT. Translation: CATSRDLPGDRDTDTQYF.

The CDR3 here is CASSVGTVMNTEAFF. The CDR3 coding sequence is TGTGCCAGCAGCGTAGGAACAGTCATGAACACTGAAGCTTTCTTT. This chain links TRBV9 with TRBJ1-1; no clear D gene. Germline lookup yields CDR1 SGDLS and CDR2 YYNGEE. CDR3 length equals 15 residues. V was cut by 0 bases and J by 0 bases, with 9 bases left in between.

The gene calls are TRBV30 and TRBJ2-1; D call uncertain. V lost 4 bases to trimming and J lost 3 bases, with 10 bases between them. This CDR3 has 13 residues. The germline gives CDR1 GTSNPN, CDR2 SVGIG (reference sequence). Written as DNA, the CDR3 is TGTGCCTGGACAGAACAAGACTACAATGAGCAGTTCTTC. It translates to CAWTEQDYNEQFF.

The chain recombines TRBV29-1 with TRBJ2-3; 8 bases agree with TRBD2. CDR3 size: 15 residues. Germline CDR1 reads SQVTM; CDR2 reads ANQGSEA. The ends lost 5 bases at V and 2 bases at J; junction bases unmatched: 9. The CDR3 bases are TGCAGCGTTTACGCCTTAGCGGGACCCACAGATACGCAGTATTTT. This sequence encodes CSVYALAGPTDTQYF.

Written as DNA, the CDR3 is TGCGCCAGCAGCGTGGACAGGGTCCACGAGCAGTACTTC. Encoded protein: CASSVDRVHEQYF. This chain links TRBV10-1 with TRBJ2-7; 8 nucleotides align to TRBD1. Per the germline V gene, CDR1 is WNHNN and CDR2 is SYGVQD (reference sequence). The CDR3 consists of 13 residues. V dropped 6 bases and J dropped 5; count of bases not matched to a gene: 6.

As DNA, the CDR3 is TGCGCCAGCAGCCACCTCGCGTCGTGGGGCCCAGATGGCTACACCTTC. It encodes CASSHLASWGPDGYTF. The chain couples TRBV4-1 to TRBJ1-2, with D possibly TRBD1 on 5 matching bases. Trimming cost V 3 bases and J 6 bases, with 20 bases left between them. Per germline, CDR1 MGHRA and CDR2 YSYEKL. The CDR3 spans 16 residues.

V and J are TRBV19 and TRBJ1-1; TRBD1 aligns across 8 bases. This CDR3 is built from 14 residues. Germline V gives CDR1 LNHDA, CDR2 SQIVND (reference sequence). Trimming removed 7 bases from V and 6 bases from J; junction bases left unmatched: 10. CDR3 coding DNA: TGTGCCAGTATGGTCCGGGACAGGAGATCTGAAGCTTTCTTT. Translated: CASMVRDRRSEAFF.

The chain recombines TRBV7-3 with TRBJ2-7; 10 bases align to TRBD1. The CDR3 covers 14 residues. V gave up 1 base and J gave up 6 bases; unmatched junction bases: 3. Germline CDR1 and CDR2: SGHTA and FQGTGA. The CDR3, as DNA: TGTGCCAGCAGCTTAAGACAGGGGGCCTCCGAGCAGTACTTC. Translation: CASSLRQGASEQYF.

The genes are TRBV30 and TRBJ1-1; perhaps TRBD1 as D (5 bases). The CDR3 is 13 amino acids. Trimming stripped 3 bases from V and 9 bases from J, with 17 bases between. Germline CDR1 and CDR2: GTSNPN and SVGIG (reference sequence). The CDR3 here is CAWSSQGGTKAFF. The CDR3 DNA is TGTGCCTGGAGCTCTCAGGGTGGTACGAAAGCTTTCTTT.

The genes are TRBV15 and TRBJ2-7; TRBD2 is a possible D gene (6 bases). The CDR3 runs to 16 residues. V lost 1 base and J 6 bases, leaving 19 bases between the germline ends. Germline CDR1 is LNHNV and CDR2 is YYDKDF (reference sequence). This CDR3 reads CATSRGRVGGFGEQYF. CDR3 nucleotides: TGTGCCACCAGCAGAGGTCGGGTCGGGGGATTTGGCGAGCAGTACTTC.

The V and J genes are TRBV30 and TRBJ1-3; tentative D call: TRBD1 (5 bases). Germline CDR1 is GTSNPN and CDR2 is SVGIG (reference sequence). This CDR3 region has 15 residues. The V end lost 5 bases, the J end lost 0 bases, and 14 bases lay between the germline ends. CDR3 in DNA: TGTGCCTGGTCGGGGGAGATCGCCTCTGGAAACACCATATATTTT. Translation gives CAWSGEIASGNTIYF.

The chain carries TRBV5-1 and TRBJ1-2, with 7 bases aligning to TRBD1. Germline lookup yields CDR1 SGHRS and CDR2 YFSETQ. The V gene end was trimmed by 0 bases and the J gene end by 8 bases; junction bases not matched to a gene: 10. The CDR3 is 15 amino acids. This CDR3 reads CASSLGTGFHAGYTF. Here the CDR3 DNA reads TGCGCCAGCAGCTTGGGGACAGGTTTTCACGCCGGCTACACCTTC.

The rearrangement uses TRBV6-5 and TRBJ1-4, with D perhaps TRBD1 (6 bases). Germline CDR1 MNHEY, CDR2 SVGAGI. This CDR3 has 15 amino acids. Between the trimmed V and J ends, which lost 0 bases and 7 bases, there was a span of 12 bases. The CDR3 spells CASSYSGGLGEKLFF. The DNA of the CDR3 is TGTGCCAGCAGTTACTCAGGGGGATTGGGTGAAAAACTGTTTTTT.

The V gene is TRBV5-4, the J gene TRBJ1-3, with D possibly TRBD1 on 6 matching bases. Trimming pared 3 bases from V and 0 bases from J, leaving 16 bases between. The CDR3 is 17 residues long. Germline assignment: CDR1 SGHNT and CDR2 YYREEE (reference sequence). The CDR3 spells CASSSSVWGPSGNTIYF. The CDR3 DNA reads TGTGCCAGCAGCTCGTCAGTCTGGGGGCCCTCTGGAAACACCATATATTTT. Full variable domain (rest looked up from reference TRBV5-4 and TRBJ1-3): ETGVTQSPTHLIKTRGQQVTLRCSSQSGHNTVSWYQQALGQGPQFIFQYYREEENGRGNFPPRFSGLQFPNYSSELNVNALELDDSALYLCASSSSVWGPSGNTIYFGEGSWLTVV.